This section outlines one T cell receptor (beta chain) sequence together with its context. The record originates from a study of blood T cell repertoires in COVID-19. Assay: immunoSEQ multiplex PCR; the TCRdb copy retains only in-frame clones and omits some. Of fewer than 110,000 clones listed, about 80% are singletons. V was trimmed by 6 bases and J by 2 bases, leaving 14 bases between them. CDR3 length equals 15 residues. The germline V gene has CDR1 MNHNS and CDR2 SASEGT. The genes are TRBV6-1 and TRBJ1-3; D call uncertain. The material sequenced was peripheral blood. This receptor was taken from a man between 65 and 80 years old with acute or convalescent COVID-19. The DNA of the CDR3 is TGTGCCAGCAGACAACGGGGAGATGCTGGAAACACCATATATTTT. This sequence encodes CASRQRGDAGNTIYF.